This passage covers 30 T cell receptor beta chains from one sample sequenced in a study of CD8+CD57+ T cells in acquired aplastic anemia. The patients chosen for sequencing had shown expansion of CD8+CD57+ cells (detected by flow cytometry). Using genomic DNA as the template, TCR beta VDJ and CDR3 profiling was carried out. TCRdb re-analysed the reads in MiXCR, keeping a single row per CDR3 protein. This table holds 170,000 or so distinct CDR3 sequences, more than 60% found once. Sequenced: sorted CD4+, CD8+, or CD8+CD57+ T cells (not recorded which) from PBMCs. The receptors here all came from a human donor with aplastic anemia.

This chain links TRBV15 with TRBJ2-1; 8 bases map to TRBD2. V was clipped by 5 bases and J by 9 bases; unmatched bases: 15. CDR1 is LNHNV and CDR2 is YYDKDF in the germline V gene (reference sequence). The CDR3 is 16 residues long. The chain's CDR3 is CATSGPSGGPNSEQFF. In DNA, the CDR3 is TGTGCCACCAGCGGTCCATCGGGGGGGCCGAACAGTGAGCAGTTCTTC.

This sequence joins TRBV5-1 and TRBJ1-1; D remains unclear. This CDR3 has 15 amino acids. CDR1 and CDR2 from the germline V gene are SGHRS and YFSETQ. V was shortened by 4 bases and J by 1 base, with 14 bases between the two germline ends. The CDR3 is CASSPTRGPNTEAFF. The CDR3 bases are TGCGCCAGCAGCCCGACTCGAGGACCGAACACTGAAGCTTTCTTT.

CDR3 loop: CASPKDRRTYEQYF. Written as DNA, the CDR3 is TGTGCCAGCCCTAAGGACAGGCGCACCTACGAGCAGTACTTC. The rearrangement links TRBV2 to TRBJ2-7, with 7 bases matching TRBD1. The V gene's germline CDR1 is SNHLY and CDR2 FYNNEI. J gave up 2 bases and V 8 bases, and 9 bases lay outside the gene matches. The CDR3 length is 14 residues.

The J gene is TRBJ2-7, the V gene TRBV20-1; 14 bases align to TRBD2. From germline, CDR1 is DFQATT and CDR2 SNEGSKA (reference sequence). The CDR3 is 15 residues long. J lost 3 bases, V lost 6 bases, and 7 bases had no gene match. CDR3 in amino acids: CSANPGTSGSYEQYF. CDR3 in DNA: TGCAGTGCCAACCCCGGGACTAGCGGGAGCTACGAGCAGTACTTC.

This chain uses TRBV2 with TRBJ2-7; a possible D gene is TRBD2 (5 bases). In germline, CDR1 is SNHLY, CDR2 FYNNEI. The CDR3 is 13 amino acids. V was shortened by 6 bases and J by 3 bases, with 12 bases between the two germline ends. The CDR3 nucleotides read TGTGCCAGCAGCTTATCCCGGGACTACGAGCAGTACTTC. Translating gives CASSLSRDYEQYF.

This sequence joins TRBV10-3 and TRBJ2-3; no clear D. The CDR3 length is 11 residues. V shed 10 bases and J shed 2 bases, with 7 bases lying between them. Germline assignment: CDR1 ENHRY and CDR2 SYGVKD. CDR3: CATGTTDTQYF. CDR3 DNA sequence: TGTGCCACCGGAACCACAGATACGCAGTATTTT.

This clonotype was observed once. This chain joins TRBV25-1 and TRBJ2-5, with 10 bases matching TRBD2. Germline V gives CDR1 MGHDK, CDR2 SYGVNS. This CDR3 has 15 amino acids. Trimming cost V 3 bases and J 1 base; bases outside gene matches: 2. CDR3 nucleotides: TGTGCCAGCAGTGACTCTAGCGGGGGCCAAGAGACCCAGTACTTC. Its protein product is CASSDSSGGQETQYF.

This sequence joins TRBV2 and TRBJ1-2, with D tentatively TRBD1 (6 bases). Trimming left V 0 bases short and J 12 bases short, with 8 bases between. CDR3 length: 11 residues. Germline V gene lookup returns CDR1 SNHLY and CDR2 FYNNEI. DNA for the CDR3: TGTGCCAGCAGTGAAGCGGGGGCTGACACCTTC. Protein: CASSEAGADTF.

The rearrangement links TRBV10-1 to TRBJ2-7; TRBD1 or TRBD2 may be the D gene (5 bases each). Germline CDR1 reads WNHNN; CDR2 reads SYGVQD (reference sequence). Trimming took 3 bases from V and 3 from J, leaving 12 bases between them. This CDR3 contains 14 residues. CDR3 nucleotide sequence: TGCGCCAGCAGTGATGGGACGATGGACTACGAGCAGTACTTC. This codes for CASSDGTMDYEQYF.

V usage is TRBV29-1 and J usage is TRBJ1-2, with D unclear. Trimming cost V 7 bases and J 8 bases, with 17 bases left between them. The CDR3 totals 12 residues. Germline assignment: CDR1 SQVTM and CDR2 ANQGSEA. The CDR3 DNA is TGCAGCGCGCTGGGCCGAGCGGGGGGCTACACCTTC. This codes for CSALGRAGGYTF.

The rearrangement links TRBV5-1 to TRBJ2-5, with 7 bases matching TRBD1. The CDR3 length is 13 residues. CDR1 and CDR2 (germline): SGHRS, YFSETQ. V was clipped by 6 bases and J by 4 bases; unmatched bases: 6. The CDR3 bases are TGCGCCAGCAACCGACAGGGCCGAGAGACCCAGTACTTC. It translates to CASNRQGRETQYF.

CDR3 amino acids: CATRDRVDTQYF. The DNA for the CDR3 is TGTGCCACCAGGGACAGGGTAGATACGCAGTATTTT. J is TRBJ2-3 and V is TRBV24-1, with 8 bases matching TRBD1. Germline V lookup: CDR1 KGHDR, CDR2 SFDVKD. V lost 7 bases to trimming and J lost 5 bases; unmatched junction nucleotides: 1. This CDR3 spans 12 amino acids.

The CDR3 protein is CASSSRTDTETFF. The CDR3 coding sequence is TGTGCCAGCAGCTCCCGGACAGACACTGAGACTTTCTTT. J is TRBJ1-1 and V is TRBV7-3; D is possibly TRBD1 (6 bases). V lost 4 bases, J lost 12 bases, and 18 bases lay in between. Germline V gene data show CDR1 as SGHTA and CDR2 as FQGTGA. This CDR3 contains 13 residues.

This clonotype was seen repeatedly, ten times or more. The chain couples TRBV9 to TRBJ2-5; a weak D match, TRBD1 (6 bases). The germline V gene encodes CDR1 SGDLS and CDR2 YYNGEE. This CDR3 has 16 amino acids. V lost 4 bases and J lost 1, with 17 bases in between. CDR3 nucleotide sequence: TGTGCCAGCAGCCCTGGGGACATTGGAACCCAAGAGACCCAGTACTTC. This encodes CASSPGDIGTQETQYF.

The sample holds a few counts of this clonotype. The rearrangement uses TRBV2 and TRBJ2-5, with D hard to call. V was trimmed by 8 bases and J by 1 base, leaving 14 bases between them. CDR3 length: 14 residues. Germline lookup yields CDR1 SNHLY and CDR2 FYNNEI. The CDR3 coding sequence is TGTGCCAGCGTCCATGATGGGCTCCAAGAGACCCAGTACTTC. As protein: CASVHDGLQETQYF.

The CDR3 sequence: CASRSLLTGLRTEAFF. In nucleotides, the CDR3 is TGTGCCAGCAGATCCCTCCTAACAGGCCTTCGCACTGAAGCTTTCTTT. V usage is TRBV12-3 or TRBV12-4 and J usage is TRBJ1-1, with a tentative D call TRBD1 (5 bases). Deletions cut 6 bases from V and 4 bases from J, with 21 bases between. The CDR3 loop spans 16 amino acids.

The CDR3 nucleotides are TGTGCCATCACTACGGGGGCCGGGCCTGGAAACACCATATATTTT. This translates into CAITTGAGPGNTIYF. J is TRBJ1-3 and V is TRBV10-3; TRBD1 is a possible D gene (6 bases). The CDR3 length is 15 residues. The ends were cut back, 7 bases at V and 2 bases at J, with 15 bases in the middle. Germline V lookup: CDR1 ENHRY, CDR2 SYGVKD.

As for this clonotype: This could be a read error, since a much larger clone is one nucleotide away. V is TRBV6-2 or TRBV6-3 and J is TRBJ1-2, with 10 bases identical to TRBD1. Germline V gene data show CDR1 as MNHEY and CDR2 as SVGEGT. Unmatched junction bases numbered 11, after V lost 6 bases and J lost 7 bases. The CDR3 is 15 amino acids. The CDR3 DNA reads as TGTGCCAGCAGATCGGTATGGGACAGGGGAGTTGGCTACACCTTC. Protein sequence: CASRSVWDRGVGYTF.

V is TRBV5-1 and J is TRBJ2-3; 8 bases match TRBD2. The ends lost 0 bases at V and 2 bases at J; junction bases unmatched: 5. Germline V CDR1 and CDR2: SGHRS, YFSETQ. There are 16 residues in the CDR3. The CDR3: CASSLASGSDTDTQYF. CDR3 bases: TGCGCCAGCAGCTTGGCAAGCGGGAGCGACACAGATACGCAGTATTTT.

A remark on this clonotype: The junction does not match germline at one end; this may be a read error. V is TRBV5-1 and J is TRBJ2-1, with 8 bases lining up with TRBD1. The germline CDR1 and CDR2 sequences are SGHRS and YFSETQ. The CDR3 is made up of 17 amino acids. For the CDR3, the DNA is TGCGCCAGCAACTCCCGACAGGGGTCCTACTCCTACAATGAGCAGTCCTTC. Encoded protein: CASNSRQGSYSYNEQSF. The full variable domain, its missing parts supplied by reference TRBV5-1 and TRBJ2-1, is KAGVTQTPRYLIKTRGQQVTLSCSPISGHRSVSWYQQTPGQGLQFLFEYFSETQRNKGNFPGRFSGRQFSNSRSEMNVSTLELGDSALYLCASNSRQGSYSYNEQSFGPGTRLTVL.

The chain couples TRBV29-1 to TRBJ2-3; 9 bases are a match to TRBD2. The CDR3 totals 14 residues. Germline V CDR1 and CDR2: SQVTM, ANQGSEA. Trimming cost V 6 bases and J 6 bases; bases outside gene matches: 10. In nucleotides, the CDR3 is TGCAGCGTGAGTACTAGCGGGTCTAGCGATACGCAGTATTTT. It specifies CSVSTSGSSDTQYF.

J is TRBJ1-2 and V is TRBV10-2, with no clear D. The CDR3 sequence is 14 residues long. Germline assignment: CDR1 WSHSY and CDR2 SAAADI. V lost 10 bases and J 2 bases, leaving 17 bases between the germline ends. The CDR3 is CATSGGIANYGYTF. The DNA of the CDR3 is TGCGCCACCTCAGGAGGCATTGCGAACTATGGCTACACCTTC.

In nucleotides, the CDR3 is TGCAGTGCTAGAGAGCGGGGTCTGGGAGATACGCAGTATTTT. Translation: CSARERGLGDTQYF. The chain recombines TRBV20-1 with TRBJ2-3; TRBD2 is a possible D gene (6 bases). CDR1 is DFQATT and CDR2 is SNEGSKA in the germline V gene (reference sequence). This CDR3 spans 14 amino acids. Between the trimmed V and J ends, which lost 0 bases and 5 bases, there was a span of 12 bases.

This clonotype was counted once. The junction and the germline gene differ at one end; a read error may be behind it. This chain joins TRBV5-1 and TRBJ2-7, with 7 bases identical to TRBD2. The J call may be wrong; the DNA end is better matched by TRBJ2-1. Germline CDR1 is SGHRS and CDR2 is YFSETQ. This CDR3 region has 14 residues. The CDR3 is CASSPTGTNSEQFF. The CDR3 nucleotides read TGTGCCAGCAGCCCAACCGGGACTAACAGTGAGCAGTTCTTC.

This clonotype showed up just once. Relative to the germline gene, one junction end is altered; a read error may explain this. The chain has TRBV10-3 and TRBJ1-5; D is uncertain. This CDR3 comprises 15 residues. CDR1 ENHRY and CDR2 SYGVKD come from the germline V gene. In DNA form, the CDR3 reads TGTGCCATCAGTGAGGGTAGCATAAGGAGTCAGCCTCAGCATTTT. It specifies CAISEGSIRSQPQHF.

This rearrangement joins TRBV10-3 to TRBJ1-2; the D gene is possibly TRBD1 (5 bases). V was pared by 7 bases and J by 3 bases, with 18 bases between. There are 15 residues in the CDR3. CDR1 is ENHRY and CDR2 is SYGVKD in the germline V gene. CDR3 region: CAIKAVGTGDYGYTF. In nucleotides, the CDR3 is TGTGCCATCAAAGCGGTCGGCACAGGCGACTATGGCTACACCTTC.

The chain joins TRBV2 to TRBJ2-3; perhaps TRBD2 as D (5 bases). V shed 7 bases and J shed 2 bases, with 13 bases lying between them. Germline CDR1 and CDR2: SNHLY and FYNNEI. CDR3 length equals 14 residues. CDR3 amino acids: CASNAGGYTDTQYF. In DNA, the CDR3 is TGTGCCAGCAACGCCGGCGGGTACACAGATACGCAGTATTTT.

The chain carries TRBV7-2 and TRBJ1-3, with D perhaps TRBD1 (5 bases). V shed 5 bases and J shed 8 bases, with 13 bases lying between them. The CDR3 is 13 amino acids. CDR1 and CDR2 from the germline V gene are SGHTA and FQGNSA. CDR3 DNA: TGTGCCAGCAGCGGGGGGGTGAGGGACACCATATATTTT. Encoded protein: CASSGGVRDTIYF.

This clonotype was picked up one time. One junction end disagrees with the germline gene, perhaps due to a read error. DNA of the CDR3: TGCGCCAGCAGCCAAGATTTGAGGGGATTAGGCTACACCTTC. Translation: CASSQDLRGLGYTF. The chain is built from TRBV7-9 and TRBJ1-2; TRBD1 is a possible D gene (5 bases). CDR3 size: 14 residues. The germline V gene has CDR1 SEHNR and CDR2 FQNEAQ (reference sequence).

The V gene is TRBV11-2, the J gene TRBJ2-7; the D gene could be TRBD1 or TRBD2 (5 bases each). The CDR3 has 13 amino acids. CDR1 and CDR2 (germline): SGHAT, FQNNGV. The V end lost 1 base, the J end lost 5 bases, and 9 bases lay between the germline ends. The CDR3 region is CASSLGGTDEQYF. Here the CDR3 DNA reads TGTGCCAGCAGCTTAGGAGGGACGGACGAGCAGTACTTC.